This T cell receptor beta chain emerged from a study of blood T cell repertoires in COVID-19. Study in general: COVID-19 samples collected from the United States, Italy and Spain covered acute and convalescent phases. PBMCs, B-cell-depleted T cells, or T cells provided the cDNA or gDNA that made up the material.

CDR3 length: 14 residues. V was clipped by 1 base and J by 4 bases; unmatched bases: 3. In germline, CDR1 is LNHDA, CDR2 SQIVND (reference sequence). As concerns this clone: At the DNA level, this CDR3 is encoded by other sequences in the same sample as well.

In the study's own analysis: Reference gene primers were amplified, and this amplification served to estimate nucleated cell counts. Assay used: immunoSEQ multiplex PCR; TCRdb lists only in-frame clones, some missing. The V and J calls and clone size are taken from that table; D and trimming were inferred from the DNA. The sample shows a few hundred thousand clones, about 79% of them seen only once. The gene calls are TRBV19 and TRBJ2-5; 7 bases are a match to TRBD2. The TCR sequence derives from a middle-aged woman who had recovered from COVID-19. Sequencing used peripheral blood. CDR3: CASSIGTGGETQYF. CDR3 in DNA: TGTGCCAGTAGTATAGGAACGGGAGGAGAGACCCAGTACTTC.